The 9 T cell receptor beta chains presented below share a single source sample, sequenced in a study of OX40 agonist ivuxolimab in advanced cancers. Profiled with immunoSEQ multiplex PCR; TCRdb holds only in-frame clones, not every one. This sample has over 85,000 clones; around 83% occur once, and the top ten carry about 1.6%. Sequencing was performed on CD4+ or CD8+ T cells sorted from blood, taken in a trial of the OX40 agonist ivuxolimab. The source is an adult with an advanced solid tumor such as melanoma, head and neck, liver or kidney cancer.

CDR3 in DNA: TGTGCCAGCCTGGTGGGGAGCTCCTACGAGCAGTACTTC. This gives the protein CASLVGSSYEQYF. This chain joins TRBV6-5 and TRBJ2-7; D possibly corresponds to TRBD2 (5 bases). The CDR3 loop spans 13 amino acids. The V end was cut by 8 bases, the J end by 0 bases, with 11 bases between. Germline lookup yields CDR1 MNHEY and CDR2 SVGAGI.

This rearrangement joins TRBV5-1 to TRBJ2-7; D is unclear. Germline-derived CDR1 and CDR2 are SGHRS and YFSETQ. CDR3 length equals 13 residues. V was clipped by 4 bases and J by 9 bases, with 17 bases between them. CDR3 sequence (DNA): TGCGCCAGCAGCAGATACACCGGTCAAGGGCAGTACTTC. Its protein is CASSRYTGQGQYF.

The rearrangement uses TRBV7-3 and TRBJ2-4, with 10 bases aligning to TRBD2. CDR3 length equals 14 residues. V trimming: 4 bases; J trimming: 9 bases; junction bases outside the gene matches: 6. Germline V gene lookup returns CDR1 SGHTA and CDR2 FQGTGA. This CDR3 reads CASSYGTSDLIQYF. CDR3 nucleotide sequence: TGTGCCAGCAGCTACGGGACTAGCGATCTCATTCAGTACTTC.

This chain connects TRBV9 to TRBJ1-1; D remains unclear. The CDR3 is 13 amino acids. CDR1 is SGDLS and CDR2 is YYNGEE in the germline V gene. V lost 4 bases to trimming and J lost 3 bases, with 10 bases between them. The CDR3 DNA follows: TGTGCCAGCAGCCGTAACGCATACACTGAAGCTTTCTTT. It codes for CASSRNAYTEAFF.

This clone rates as medium-sized. Distinct nucleotide sequences in the sample also encode this CDR3. CDR3 coding DNA: TGTGCCAGCAAAGCGGGGGACCGCTACGAGCAGTACTTC. Its translation: CASKAGDRYEQYF. The chain has TRBV27 and TRBJ2-7; 8 bases are a match to TRBD2. The CDR3 spans 13 residues. J was trimmed by 3 bases and V by 7 bases; bases with no gene match: 5. The germline CDR1 and CDR2 sequences are MNHEY and SMNVEV (reference sequence).

V usage is TRBV28 and J usage is TRBJ2-3, with 14 bases identical to TRBD2. Germline V gene lookup returns CDR1 MDHEN and CDR2 SYDVKM. With 9 bases clipped from V and 5 bases from J, the junction kept 13 bases outside the gene matches. This CDR3 is 17 amino acids long. CDR3 nucleotides: TGTGCCAGTAGGAACACGGGACTAGCGGGGGTGGTAGATACGCAGTATTTT. Translation gives CASRNTGLAGVVDTQYF.

This chain uses TRBV15 with TRBJ1-1; D is unclear. Germline V gene lookup returns CDR1 LNHNV and CDR2 YYDKDF (reference sequence). V lost 2 bases to trimming and J lost 4 bases, with 11 bases between them. CDR3 length: 14 amino acids. This chain's CDR3 is CATSRQVSSTEAFF. Written as DNA, the CDR3 is TGTGCCACCAGCAGACAGGTCTCTAGCACTGAAGCTTTCTTT.

This clone was recorded only once. The rearrangement links TRBV6-5 to TRBJ2-7; D call uncertain. V lost 0 bases to trimming and J lost 3 bases, with 6 bases between them. Germline assignment: CDR1 MNHEY and CDR2 SVGAGI. This CDR3 has 13 residues. The CDR3 region is CASSYSGHYEQYF. DNA of the CDR3: TGTGCCAGCAGTTACTCTGGGCACTACGAGCAGTACTTC.

This sequence joins TRBV7-8 and TRBJ1-5; D call uncertain. Between the trimmed V and J ends, which lost 2 bases and 2 bases, there was a span of 10 bases. The CDR3 has 15 residues. Germline V gene data show CDR1 as SGHVS and CDR2 as FQNEAQ. The CDR3 nucleotides read TGTGCCAGCAGCTTACTGGCCTCCGGCAATCAGCCCCAGCATTTT. As protein: CASSLLASGNQPQHF.